This T cell receptor (beta chain) was profiled in a study of T cells after posttransplantation cyclophosphamide (dated by TCRdb to about 2016). Background on the whole study: T cell repertoire reconstitution was tracked by TRB sequencing after myeloablative bone marrow transplantation in which posttransplantation cyclophosphamide was used as GVHD prophylaxis. Samples from about 32 PTCy-treated patients and some 16 related bone marrow donors of those patients were subjected to antigen receptor sequencing. Blood from every one of the roughly 30 PTCy patients who had 1-year posttransplant specimens underwent TRB sequencing. In 3 patients, up to roughly 3 additional blood samples taken between 2 and 5.2 years after transplant also underwent TRB sequencing, as did pretransplant blood from several patients. Because TRA and TRB clonality correlated tightly in roughly nine samples, later TCR analyses were limited to TRB. Public TRB sequences were searched against a database of over 3,500 sequences associated with responses to pathogens, tumor antigens, self-antigens and alloantigens. The investigation overall reported the following: At 1-2 months, donor-recipient similarity was low but rose over the first year, and the later blood repertoires were often dominated by donor CD8+ memory clones. The TRB repertoires of T cells infiltrating skin or the GI tract showed only limited overlap with the TRB repertoires found in blood. Across the 45 to 55 patients, TRB clonality was highly associated with recipient CMV seropositivity and CMV reactivation, and diversity with PTCy was similar to that in the CNI/methotrexate controls.

On the day of marrow donation, related bone marrow donors gave peripheral blood samples. Peripheral blood and bone marrow mononuclear cells were isolated by Ficoll-Hypaque density centrifugation and were cryopreserved. Spanning cysteine to phenylalanine, the CDR3 consists of 11 amino acids. The kept DNA is CDR3 alone, 33 bases in frame from the first base. The V end loses 3 bases and the J end loses 7 bases, and a stretch of 4 bases separates them. In the germline V gene, CDR1 corresponds to SGHAT and CDR2 to FQNNGV. Genomic DNA was the input for TRB sequencing, which was run either with the immunoSEQ assay at survey resolution or with the hsTCRB kit. On the authors' methods: The immunoSEQ software handled the initial read processing, while the LymphoSeq R package was used for the repertoire analyses. For each TRB dataset, clonality was calculated as 1 minus normalized Shannon entropy, and the Gini coefficient was computed as well. To infer phenotypes in unsorted samples, TRB sequences from sorted subsets of the recipient or donor were mapped onto unsorted samples from the same recipient. In TCRdb, the immuneACCESS table is reduced to in-frame sequences with V and J assigned. These tables do not hold every clone; where another copy was compared, an unresolved V gene accounts for under half, and the others remain unexplained. That table supplies the V and J calls and clone size; D and trimming were determined from the DNA. In this sample, fewer than 40,000 clones appear, none counted once only. Of the sample, over 4% falls within the top ten clones.

On this clone itself: Its target antigen remains unknown. Base qualities are missing; no much larger clone stands one base away.

Sequenced sample: PBMCs. This TCR was sampled from a woman aged 30 to 39 in good health and a related stem cell transplant donor. The sequence joins TRBV11-2 to TRBJ2-4, with the D segment identity uncertain. The CDR3 has the sequence CASSFQNIQYF. Read as DNA, the sequence is TGTGCCAGCAGCTTTCAGAACATTCAGTACTTC.